Sequencing of this TCR beta chain was carried out in a study of shared clonotypes between healthy human individuals. Findings and limits, study-wide: In several donors, around 5.5% of naive CD4 clonotypes appeared in common. Among the subsets, naive ones generally showed larger estimated richness than memory ones.

As concerns this clone: Its antigen remains unidentified.

CD8 cells classed as naive were CD45RO-negative and positively selected for CCR7, excluding terminally differentiated effector memory CD45RA+ cells. The table came from immunoSEQ multiplex PCR; TCRdb's copy has only in-frame clones and leaves some out. The sample has 700,000 to 950,000 clones, approximately 97% seen once; the top ten hold about 0.25%. The CDR3 is 16 residues long. V trimming: 4 bases; J trimming: 1 base; junction bases outside the gene matches: 7. Germline V gene sequence: CDR1 LNHDA, CDR2 SQIVND (reference sequence). The sequence was obtained from a young man in good health. Sequencing used naive CD8+ T cells sorted from blood. V and J are TRBV19 and TRBJ1-1, with 9 positions matching TRBD1. DNA for the CDR3: TGTGCCAGTAGTACACAGACAGGGGGTGAGAACACTGAAGCTTTCTTT. As protein: CASSTQTGGENTEAFF.